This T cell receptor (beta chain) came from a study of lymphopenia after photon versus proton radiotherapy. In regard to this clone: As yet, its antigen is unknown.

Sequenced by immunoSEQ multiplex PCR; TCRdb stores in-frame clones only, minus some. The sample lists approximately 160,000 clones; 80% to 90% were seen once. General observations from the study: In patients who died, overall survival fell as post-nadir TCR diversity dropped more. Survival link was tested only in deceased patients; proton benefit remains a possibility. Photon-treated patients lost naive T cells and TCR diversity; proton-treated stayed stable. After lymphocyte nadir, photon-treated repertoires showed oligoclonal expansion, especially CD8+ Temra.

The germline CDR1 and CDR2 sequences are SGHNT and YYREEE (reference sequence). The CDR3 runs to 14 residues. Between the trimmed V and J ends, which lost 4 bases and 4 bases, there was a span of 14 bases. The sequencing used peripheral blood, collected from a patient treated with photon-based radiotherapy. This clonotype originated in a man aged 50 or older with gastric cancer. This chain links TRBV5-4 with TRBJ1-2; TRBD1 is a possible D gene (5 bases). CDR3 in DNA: TGTGCCAGCAGCCCGTTCAGGGAGGGCTATGGCTACACCTTC. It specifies CASSPFREGYGYTF.